Shown below are 27 T cell receptor beta chains from a single sample sequenced in a study of blood T cell repertoires in COVID-19. Data came from immunoSEQ multiplex PCR; TCRdb stores just in-frame clones and leaves some out. The data hold 75,000 or so clones, with approximately 84% observed a single time. The specimen was peripheral blood. Every receptor here comes from a man in his fifties or sixties with active or convalescent COVID-19.

The chain is built from TRBV11-2 and TRBJ1-1, with D possibly TRBD1 on 6 matching bases. The germline gives CDR1 SGHAT, CDR2 FQNNGV. V lost 5 bases, J lost 5 bases, and 12 bases lay in between. CDR3 size: 13 residues. Here the CDR3 DNA reads TGTGCCAGCAGCCTACTACAGGGTACTGAAGCTTTCTTT. Translating it yields CASSLLQGTEAFF.

This clone was seen a few times. The CDR3 loop reads CASSEEFDWSYGYTF. As DNA, the CDR3 is TGTGCCAGCAGTGAAGAATTTGACTGGAGCTATGGCTACACCTTC. This chain uses TRBV6-1 with TRBJ1-2; D call uncertain. The V gene's germline CDR1 is MNHNS and CDR2 SASEGT. The CDR3 covers 15 residues. V shed 1 base and J shed 4 bases, with 13 bases lying between them.

This clone has more than one count but fewer than ten. The chain combines TRBV19 with TRBJ1-5; D is uncertain. V gave up 4 bases and J gave up 0 bases, with 10 bases separating them. This CDR3 has 15 residues. The germline V gene has CDR1 LNHDA and CDR2 SQIVND (reference sequence). The CDR3 is CASSTYSYSNQPQHF. The CDR3 nucleotides read TGTGCCAGTAGTACTTACAGCTATAGCAATCAGCCCCAGCATTTT. Full variable domain (missing parts from reference TRBV19 and TRBJ1-5): DGGITQSPKYLFRKEGQNVTLSCEQNLNHDAMYWYRQDPGQGLRLIYYSQIVNDFQKGDIAEGYSVSREKKESFPLTVTSAQKNPTAFYLCASSTYSYSNQPQHFGDGTRLSIL.

The chain is built from TRBV6-2 or TRBV6-3 and TRBJ1-1; TRBD1 is a possible D gene (6 bases). The CDR3 is made up of 15 amino acids. V lost 5 bases to trimming and J lost 1 base, with 14 bases between them. Germline V gene data show CDR1 as MNHEY and CDR2 as SVGEGT. CDR3 DNA sequence: TGTGCCAGCAGTCCCCAGACAGGAGCGAACACTGAAGCTTTCTTT. Residues: CASSPQTGANTEAFF.

This sequence joins TRBV30 and TRBJ2-7, with D possibly being TRBD1 (5 bases). V gave up 2 bases and J gave up 9 bases, with 23 bases separating them. Germline loops: CDR1 GTSNPN, CDR2 SVGIG (reference sequence). The CDR3 runs 15 residues. The chain's CDR3 is CAWSSRALGPPGQYF. CDR3 DNA sequence: TGTGCCTGGAGTTCCAGGGCCTTGGGCCCCCCGGGGCAGTACTTC.

The genes are TRBV5-6 and TRBJ2-7, with D maybe TRBD1 (6 bases). V was pared by 1 base and J by 3 bases, with 11 bases between. Germline-derived CDR1 and CDR2 are SGHDT and YYEEEE. CDR3 size: 14 residues. CDR3: CASSLWDTLYEQYF. As DNA, the CDR3 is TGTGCCAGCAGCTTGTGGGACACCCTCTACGAGCAGTACTTC.

The V and J genes are TRBV9 and TRBJ2-5, with D maybe TRBD1 (6 bases). The germline CDR1 and CDR2 sequences are SGDLS and YYNGEE. The CDR3 spans 14 residues. Trimming cost V 2 bases and J 2 bases, with 10 bases left between them. The CDR3 sequence: CASSVTGLQETQYF. CDR3 DNA sequence: TGTGCCAGCAGCGTGACAGGTCTGCAAGAGACCCAGTACTTC. Combining the CDR3 with reference TRBV9 and TRBJ2-5 gives the whole variable domain DSGVTQTPKHLITATGQRVTLRCSPRSGDLSVYWYQQSLDQGLQFLIQYYNGEERAKGNILERFSAQQFPDLHSELNLSSLELGDSALYFCASSVTGLQETQYFGPGTRLLVL.

The chain carries TRBV6-5 and TRBJ2-2; 16 nucleotides agree with TRBD2. V trimming: 3 bases; J trimming: 6 bases; junction bases outside the gene matches: 1. CDR3 length: 16 amino acids. Germline-derived CDR1 and CDR2 are MNHEY and SVGAGI. CDR3 coding DNA: TGTGCCAGCAGTTATGGGACTAGCGGGGGGGCCGGGGAGCTGTTTTTT. Translated: CASSYGTSGGAGELFF.

J is TRBJ1-5 and V is TRBV6-5; maybe TRBD1 (5 bases). CDR3 length equals 14 residues. With 4 bases removed from V and 3 bases from J, the gap between germline ends came to 10 bases. Germline-derived CDR1 and CDR2 are MNHEY and SVGAGI. Here the CDR3 DNA reads TGTGCCAGCAGTTCCGGGGGAGCCAATCAGCCCCAGCATTTT. This codes for CASSSGGANQPQHF.

The rearrangement uses TRBV6-2 or TRBV6-3 and TRBJ2-2; D remains unclear. Germline lookup yields CDR1 MNHEY and CDR2 SVGEGT. Trimming cost V 2 bases and J 4 bases, with 8 bases left between them. The CDR3 loop spans 14 amino acids. DNA of the CDR3: TGTGCCAGCAGTTACATAGATAGCACCGGGGAGCTGTTTTTT. Its protein product is CASSYIDSTGELFF.

This chain uses TRBV14 with TRBJ2-1; D is possibly TRBD1 (6 bases). Deletions cut 1 base from V and 9 bases from J, with 16 bases between. Germline V gene lookup returns CDR1 SGHDN and CDR2 FVKESK. CDR3 length: 15 amino acids. The CDR3 region is CASSQGGPQGGEQFF. The DNA for the CDR3 is TGTGCCAGCAGCCAAGGTGGGCCACAGGGCGGTGAGCAGTTCTTC.

This clone was detected only a few times. The chain couples TRBV4-1 to TRBJ2-2; tentative D call: TRBD1 (6 bases). The ends were cut back, 3 bases at V and 6 bases at J, with 14 bases in the middle. The CDR3 consists of 15 residues. The germline gives CDR1 MGHRA, CDR2 YSYEKL. CDR3 amino acids: CASSHGPNRAGELFF. Written as DNA, the CDR3 is TGCGCCAGCAGCCATGGGCCTAACAGGGCCGGGGAGCTGTTTTTT.

The chain has TRBV11-3 and TRBJ2-5; 10 positions match TRBD2. The V gene's germline CDR1 is SGHNT and CDR2 YENEEA. The CDR3 spans 17 residues. V shed 4 bases, J shed 1 base, and the junction held 9 bases outside the gene matches. The CDR3 coding sequence is TGTGCCAGCAGCTCCGGGGTAGCGGGGGGCGGCCAAGAGACCCAGTACTTC. Encoded protein: CASSSGVAGGGQETQYF.

This clone has only a few counts. The rearrangement joins TRBV19 to TRBJ2-7; 9 bases align to TRBD1. V was clipped by 5 bases and J by 4 bases; unmatched bases: 6. The germline CDR1 and CDR2 sequences are LNHDA and SQIVND (reference sequence). This CDR3 spans 14 amino acids. CDR3 DNA: TGTGCCAGTAGTCTCCGGGACAGGGTATACGAGCAGTACTTC. This encodes CASSLRDRVYEQYF.

The V and J genes are TRBV5-1 and TRBJ1-1, with a weak D call TRBD1 (5 bases). The V gene lost 4 bases and the J gene lost 0 bases, with 13 bases spanning the gap. This CDR3 contains 15 residues. In germline, CDR1 is SGHRS, CDR2 YFSETQ. CDR3: CASSLYTDMNTEAFF. CDR3 nucleotides: TGCGCCAGCAGCCTGTACACGGACATGAACACTGAAGCTTTCTTT.

The chain recombines TRBV28 with TRBJ1-2, with 9 bases identical to TRBD1. The CDR3 runs 16 residues. CDR1 and CDR2 from the germline V gene are MDHEN and SYDVKM. The V and J ends lost 8 bases and 1 base, in that order; junction bases with no gene match: 11. This CDR3 is CASVPGTGTSNYGYTF. The CDR3 DNA sequence: TGTGCCAGCGTCCCCGGGACAGGGACTAGTAACTATGGCTACACCTTC.

The genes are TRBV5-1 and TRBJ2-6, with 7 bases matching TRBD2. The CDR3 spans 16 residues. Trimming at V came to 1 base and at J to 3 bases, leaving 4 bases not matched to a gene. Germline CDR1 reads SGHRS; CDR2 reads YFSETQ. CDR3 loop: CASSLSGVSGANVLTF. The CDR3 DNA reads as TGCGCCAGCAGCTTGAGCGGGGTGAGTGGGGCCAACGTCCTGACTTTC.

In its sample, this clone was seen once. The J gene is TRBJ1-1, the V gene TRBV5-6; 7 bases map to TRBD1. V trimming: 3 bases; J trimming: 3 bases; junction bases outside the gene matches: 14. Germline loops: CDR1 SGHDT, CDR2 YYEEEE. This CDR3 has 17 residues. CDR3 sequence reads: CASSSNPRPDRHTEAFF. For the CDR3, the DNA is TGTGCCAGCAGCTCCAACCCTCGACCGGACAGGCACACTGAAGCTTTCTTT.

The V gene is TRBV19, the J gene TRBJ1-5; 7 bases agree with TRBD1. The CDR3 covers 16 residues. Germline V gene lookup returns CDR1 LNHDA and CDR2 SQIVND (reference sequence). The V segment lost 3 bases and the J segment 0 bases; nucleotides outside the gene matches: 5. CDR3 nucleotide sequence: TGTGCCAGTAGTATGGACAGGCCCCATAGCAATCAGCCCCAGCATTTT. Amino acid sequence: CASSMDRPHSNQPQHF. The full variable domain, rest sourced from reference TRBV19 and TRBJ1-5, is DGGITQSPKYLFRKEGQNVTLSCEQNLNHDAMYWYRQDPGQGLRLIYYSQIVNDFQKGDIAEGYSVSREKKESFPLTVTSAQKNPTAFYLCASSMDRPHSNQPQHFGDGTRLSIL.

The rearrangement links TRBV3-1 (or the pseudogene TRBV3-2) to TRBJ1-5; D unresolved. The V and J ends lost 0 bases and 3 bases respectively, with 12 bases between them. CDR3 length: 16 residues. CDR1 is LGHDT and CDR2 is YNNKEL in the germline V gene (reference sequence). CDR3 bases: TGTGCCAGCAGCCAAGAAGGGCCCGGGAACAATCAGCCCCAGCATTTT. Translated, it gives CASSQEGPGNNQPQHF.

This rearrangement joins TRBV7-2 to TRBJ1-4, with D tentatively TRBD1 (5 bases). Germline V gene lookup returns CDR1 SGHTA and CDR2 FQGNSA. The length of the CDR3 is 13 residues. V shed 5 bases and J shed 7 bases, with 11 bases lying between them. The CDR3 nucleotides read TGTGCCAGCAGCCGGGGGTCGGGTGAAAAACTGTTTTTT. It yields the protein CASSRGSGEKLFF.

The V and J genes are TRBV7-2 and TRBJ1-5; 7 bases line up with TRBD1. V gave up 3 bases and J gave up 0 bases; unmatched junction bases: 2. The CDR3 covers 15 residues. Germline CDR1 SGHTA, CDR2 FQGNSA. The CDR3 DNA reads as TGTGCCAGCAGCTTGACAGGGACTAGCAATCAGCCCCAGCATTTT. Protein sequence: CASSLTGTSNQPQHF.

Concerning this clone itself: The same CDR3 can be traced to other DNA sequences in this sample. The rearrangement uses TRBV12-3 or TRBV12-4 and TRBJ1-1; possibly TRBD1 for D (5 bases). Trimming pared 3 bases from V and 5 bases from J, leaving 10 bases between. The CDR3 consists of 13 residues. In DNA, the CDR3 is TGTGCCAGCAGTTTGGGGGGTCGGACTGAAGCTTTCTTT. The encoded protein is CASSLGGRTEAFF.

J is TRBJ1-5 and V is TRBV10-3; 7 nucleotides agree with TRBD1. Trimming cost V 4 bases and J 11 bases; bases outside gene matches: 2. The CDR3 consists of 11 residues. The germline V gene has CDR1 ENHRY and CDR2 SYGVKD. The DNA of the CDR3 is TGTGCCATCAGTGGTACAGGGGCCCAGCATTTT. Its protein product is CAISGTGAQHF.

The count of this clone is one. Written as DNA, the CDR3 is TGTGCCAGCAGTGACCCCGGCAGGGGAGTTGAAGCTTTCTTT. Translating it yields CASSDPGRGVEAFF. The rearrangement joins TRBV6-1 to TRBJ1-1; D might be TRBD1 (6 bases). The V end was cut by 3 bases, the J end by 7 bases, with 15 bases between. The CDR3 spans 14 residues. Germline CDR1 MNHNS, CDR2 SASEGT.

The chain is built from TRBV4-2 and TRBJ2-2, with 12 bases that match TRBD2. The CDR3 runs 19 residues. V was clipped by 1 base and J by 2 bases; unmatched bases: 8. Germline values: CDR1 LGHNA, CDR2 YNFKEQ. The CDR3 loop is CASSQVPLAGGPNTGELFF. CDR3 nucleotides: TGTGCCAGCAGCCAAGTACCACTAGCGGGGGGCCCTAACACCGGGGAGCTGTTTTTT.

CDR3 in amino acids: CASSPQTSGGWYEQYF. The DNA for the CDR3 is TGTGCCAGCAGCCCCCAGACTAGCGGGGGGTGGTACGAGCAGTACTTC. The V call is TRBV7-2, the J call TRBJ2-7, with 13 bases that match TRBD2. This CDR3 is built from 16 residues. Looked up from germline, CDR1 is SGHTA and CDR2 is FQGNSA. The V gene end was trimmed by 5 bases and the J gene end by 4 bases; junction bases not matched to a gene: 8.